The 9 T cell receptor beta chains listed next were all sequenced from one sample in a study of blood T cell repertoires in COVID-19 (TCRdb year 2020). Library preparation was by the immunoSEQ multiplex PCR assay. TCRdb carries this immuneACCESS record with in-frame sequences only. Its versions omit some clonotypes, under half of them owing to an unresolved V gene in the studies checked, with the rest unexplained. In this sample the table shows around 400,000 clones, around four fifths of which occur a single time. Approximately 4.7% of the sample is taken by the ten largest. Material: PBMCs or T cells enriched from blood (not recorded which). All receptors come from a woman between 50 and 59 years old who had recovered from COVID-19.

The chain combines TRBV6-2 or TRBV6-3 with TRBJ1-2; no clear D gene. The CDR3 runs to 12 residues. Trimming removed 5 bases from V and 11 bases from J, with 15 bases in between. Germline CDR1 and CDR2: MNHEY and SVGEGT. The DNA for the CDR3 is TGTGCCAGCAGTCAGGCCCTCGTTCTTTACACCTTC. Residues: CASSQALVLYTF.

The rearrangement joins TRBV11-3 to TRBJ2-7; 8 nucleotides align to TRBD2. The V and J ends lost 2 bases and 4 bases, in that order; junction bases with no gene match: 10. The CDR3 totals 16 residues. From germline, CDR1 is SGHNT and CDR2 YENEEA. The CDR3 DNA reads TGTGCCAGCAGCTTACCTGCCTTCCGGGGGGGATACGAGCAGTACTTC. Translating gives CASSLPAFRGGYEQYF.

The chain employs TRBV25-1 and TRBJ1-1; 10 nucleotides align to TRBD1. CDR1 is MGHDK, CDR2 SYGVNS, per germline. V was clipped by 3 bases and J by 0 bases; unmatched bases: 1. This CDR3 is 15 amino acids long. The CDR3 DNA reads TGTGCCAGCAGTGAGACAGGGGGCTTGAACACTGAAGCTTTCTTT. It is translated as CASSETGGLNTEAFF. The full variable domain, completed using reference TRBV25-1 and TRBJ1-1, is EADIYQTPRYLVIGTGKKITLECSQTMGHDKMYWYQQDPGMELHLIHYSYGVNSTEKGDLSSESTVSRIRTEHFPLTLESARPSHTSQYLCASSETGGLNTEAFFGQGTRLTVV.

The genes are TRBV3-1 (or the pseudogene TRBV3-2) and TRBJ1-3; D perhaps matches TRBD1 (5 bases). V lost 1 base, J lost 2 bases, and 12 bases lay in between. Per the germline V gene, CDR1 is LGHDT and CDR2 is YNNKEL (reference sequence). There are 16 residues in the CDR3. The CDR3 bases are TGTGCCAGCAGCCAAGTTGTCAGGGATACTGGAAACACCATATATTTT. The encoded protein is CASSQVVRDTGNTIYF.

The rearrangement links TRBV9 to TRBJ1-2, with 8 bases aligning to TRBD1. This CDR3 is built from 14 residues. The J segment lost 8 bases and the V segment lost 3 bases, leaving 9 bases of the junction unmatched. Germline V CDR1 and CDR2: SGDLS, YYNGEE. This CDR3 is CASSAPITGGGYTF. CDR3 in DNA: TGTGCCAGCAGCGCGCCAATAACAGGGGGAGGCTACACCTTC.

This clone showed up just once. The chain combines TRBV7-2 with TRBJ2-1; D might be TRBD1 (6 bases). This CDR3 is built from 14 residues. Trimming removed 2 bases from V and 8 bases from J, with 13 bases in between. Germline assignment: CDR1 SGHTA and CDR2 FQGNSA. This CDR3 reads CASSLFQGLDEQFF. The CDR3 DNA reads TGTGCCAGCAGCTTATTTCAGGGGTTGGATGAGCAGTTCTTC.

This chain connects TRBV7-2 to TRBJ1-5; a possible D gene is TRBD1 (6 bases). CDR1 and CDR2 from the germline V gene are SGHTA and FQGNSA. This CDR3 has 16 amino acids. V gave up 5 bases and J gave up 2 bases, with 16 bases separating them. CDR3 region: CASSPTGQIRNQPQHF. The CDR3 coding sequence is TGTGCCAGCAGCCCTACCGGACAGATCCGCAATCAGCCCCAGCATTTT.

The V call is TRBV7-6, the J call TRBJ1-2; TRBD1 might be the D (5 bases). V dropped 1 base and J dropped 1 base, with 22 bases sitting between them. Germline-derived CDR1 and CDR2 are SGHVS and FNYEAQ. This CDR3 has 19 amino acids. CDR3 nucleotide sequence: TGTGCCAGCAGCTTAGGCCCCTCCGCCGCCGGGAGGGGTAACTATGGCTACACCTTC. Its translation is CASSLGPSAAGRGNYGYTF.

The rearrangement links TRBV30 to TRBJ2-7; 9 bases align to TRBD2. Germline V gene lookup returns CDR1 GTSNPN and CDR2 SVGIG (reference sequence). CDR3 size: 15 residues. V shed 2 bases, J shed 3 bases, and the junction held 8 bases outside the gene matches. Here the CDR3 DNA reads TGTGCCTGGAGTTTTGGGGCTAGCGGGATCTACGAGCAGTACTTC. Translation gives CAWSFGASGIYEQYF.